Each of the 9 T cell receptor beta chains below was sequenced from the same sample in a study of breast tumors, draining lymph nodes, adjacent tissues. TCRdb recomputed calls from the multiplex PCR reads with MiXCR, one row per CDR3 protein. The table includes some 120,000 distinct CDR3 sequences, around 20% detected once. The lymph nodes were axillary draining lymph nodes from breast cancer patients. Input material: axillary lymph node tissue. These receptors were taken from a female donor with breast cancer. Some clones in this sample may be carry-over from other donors' samples.

In its sample, this clonotype was seen many times. The chain combines TRBV12-3 or TRBV12-4 with TRBJ1-6; 8 nucleotides align to TRBD1. The CDR3 sequence is 15 residues long. V was clipped by 1 base and J by 7 bases; unmatched bases: 3. The CDR3 bases are TGTGCCAGCAGTTTAGACAGGGGGAGGAATTCACCCCTCCACTTT. The encoded protein is CASSLDRGRNSPLHF.

This clonotype was counted ten times or more. This chain connects TRBV10-1 to TRBJ2-5; D is unclear. Looked up from germline, CDR1 is WNHNN and CDR2 is SYGVQD (reference sequence). The CDR3 totals 13 residues. V lost 4 bases and J lost 7, with 13 bases in between. In DNA form, the CDR3 reads TGCGCCAGCAGTGGGGGAACAGATGGGACCCAGTACTTC. Its protein product is CASSGGTDGTQYF.

Points on this clonotype: Germline and junction disagree at one end, which may indicate a read error. This rearrangement joins TRBV4-2 to TRBJ2-7; 7 bases map to TRBD2. This CDR3 is 14 amino acids long. In germline, CDR1 is LGHNA, CDR2 YNFKEQ. The DNA of the CDR3 is TGTGCCAGCAGCCAAGATGCTAGCGGCAGCGAGCAGTGCTTC. Encoded protein: CASSQDASGSEQCF.

This clonotype was picked up a small number of times. The chain has TRBV12-1 and TRBJ2-1; TRBD2 is the table's D call and was not checked against the DNA. TRBV12-1 is assigned pseudogene status. The CDR3 consists of 14 residues. The CDR3 loop reads CASSFMTGSNEQFF. The CDR3 bases are TGTGCCAGCAGCTTCATGACTGGGAGCAATGAGCAGTTCTTC.

This clonotype was seen only a few times. DNA for the CDR3: TGTGCCAGCAGCCCTGGGTATGGGACACCCAAAGGAGATGAGCAGTTCTTC. Translation gives CASSPGYGTPKGDEQFF. V gene TRBV6-1 combines with J gene TRBJ2-1; D is perhaps TRBD1 (6 bases). V was pared by 6 bases and J by 8 bases, with 26 bases between. Per the germline V gene, CDR1 is MNHNS and CDR2 is SASEGT. This CDR3 comprises 17 residues.

This clonotype was found many times. The V call is TRBV9, the J call TRBJ2-1; 13 bases agree with TRBD2. This CDR3 comprises 18 residues. V trimming: 3 bases; J trimming: 0 bases; junction bases outside the gene matches: 6. The germline gives CDR1 SGDLS, CDR2 YYNGEE. Here the CDR3 DNA reads TGTGCCAGCAGCGGGGGACTAGCGGGGTTAAGCTCCTACAATGAGCAGTTCTTC. Amino acids: CASSGGLAGLSSYNEQFF.

In this sample, this clonotype turned up many times. V usage is TRBV15 and J usage is TRBJ2-3; D possibly uses TRBD1 or TRBD2 (5 bases each). Germline V gene lookup returns CDR1 LNHNV and CDR2 YYDKDF (reference sequence). The CDR3 sequence is 14 residues long. The germline V and J ends were trimmed by 6 bases and 4 bases, with 14 bases remaining between them. In DNA, the CDR3 is TGTGCCACCAGGAGGGGCAAGCGCGCAGATACGCAGTATTTT. It codes for CATRRGKRADTQYF.

This clonotype was detected ten times or more. The V gene is TRBV2, the J gene TRBJ2-2, with 10 positions matching TRBD2. Trimming removed 7 bases from V and 1 base from J; junction bases left unmatched: 3. In germline, CDR1 is SNHLY, CDR2 FYNNEI. The CDR3 is 15 residues long. In DNA form, the CDR3 reads TGTGCCAGCACCCGACTAGCGGGGAACACCGGGGAGCTGTTTTTT. Its protein is CASTRLAGNTGELFF.

This clonotype was observed a handful of times. CDR3 loop: CASSLAQGSSLVNQPQHF. CDR3 DNA sequence: TGTGCCAGCAGCCTTGCCCAGGGATCCAGTCTAGTCAATCAGCCCCAGCATTTT. The genes are TRBV6-2 or TRBV6-3 and TRBJ1-5, with D maybe TRBD1 (5 bases). This CDR3 is 18 amino acids long. Trimming took off 6 bases at V and 3 bases at J, with 24 bases between the two ends. The germline V gene encodes CDR1 MNHEY and CDR2 SVGEGT.